This TCR beta chain was retrieved from a study of cytomegalovirus exposure and HLA in healthy donors. Germline values: CDR1 SGDLS, CDR2 YYNGEE. This CDR3 is built from 15 residues. V was clipped by 0 bases and J by 1 base, with 8 bases between them. Study findings and constraints: When a later analysis compared HLA-associated TCR beta chains with equally common others, the HLA-associated chains turned out to be more clonally expanded and to have lower generation probabilities.

As to this clone: Its antigen remains unknown.

Both 60 Vbeta primers and 13 Jbeta primers went into the PCR. Produced via immunoSEQ multiplex PCR; TCRdb's table is partial and in-frame only. The sample includes around 180,000 clones, about 80% seen only once; the top ten take 0.5%. The sequenced material came from PBMCs. The chain has TRBV9 and TRBJ2-1; TRBD1 is a possible D gene (6 bases). This receptor was obtained from a woman aged 45-60 years in good health and CMV-seronegative. The DNA of the CDR3 is TGTGCCAGCAGCGTAGCTCAGGGGTCCTACAATGAGCAGTTCTTC. Its protein is CASSVAQGSYNEQFF.